The T cell receptor (beta chain) under discussion was sequenced for a study of blood T cell repertoires in COVID-19. Participants had their cohort set by participant-reported clinical history. Sequencing was performed with immunoSEQ multiplex PCR; in TCRdb, only in-frame clones are kept and a portion is missing. The sample has some 350,000 clones; about 90% are singletons. CDR1 and CDR2 (germline): KGHSH, LQKENI. The CDR3 sequence is 15 residues long. V dropped 1 base and J dropped 4 bases, with 13 bases sitting between them. This TCR was sampled from a man between 25 and 39 years old who had recovered from COVID-19. V gene TRBV18 combines with J gene TRBJ1-2; possibly TRBD1 for D (6 bases). Sequences were obtained from PBMCs or T cells enriched from blood (not recorded which). The CDR3 here is CASSPQRQEAYGYTF. The CDR3 nucleotides read TGTGCCAGCTCACCACAGAGACAGGAGGCCTATGGCTACACCTTC.